This entry concerns a single T cell receptor beta chain. Its antigen is undetermined. Primers included in the PCR were 60 Vbeta and 13 Jbeta primers. In the original analysis: Around 11 million of some 80 million unique TCR beta chains were shared, per a later count. The repertoire was sequenced with immunoSEQ multiplex PCR; TCRdb's copy has only in-frame clones and lacks some. That table is the source of V, J and clone size, and D and trimming were worked out from the DNA. The sample records almost 200,000 clones, 79% being singletons. This specimen comes from a study of cytomegalovirus exposure and HLA in healthy donors. Study conclusions and caveats: Later analysis demonstrated an association between a missense DCLRE1C variant and TCR beta V- and J-gene trimming. A later analysis linked 15,000 to 20,000 TCR beta sequences to HLA alleles at 0.05 false discovery rate. Most TCR beta V segments were productive about 90% or about 30% of the time in an earlier analysis.

There are 13 residues in the CDR3. Trimming removed 11 bases from V and 4 bases from J, with 14 bases in between. In germline, CDR1 is SGHTA, CDR2 FQGNSA. The sequenced sample consisted of PBMCs. This chain connects TRBV7-2 to TRBJ2-2, with D possibly matching TRBD2 (5 bases). This TCR derives from a woman aged 25 to 45 in good health and CMV-seropositive. CDR3 sequence: CAFTRGGTGELFF. The CDR3 nucleotides are TGTGCCTTTACACGGGGTGGCACCGGGGAGCTGTTTTTT.